The 21 T cell receptor beta chains below were found in one sample sequenced in a study of T cell responses to AZD1222 COVID-19 vaccine. Sequenced by immunoSEQ multiplex PCR; TCRdb stores in-frame clones only, minus some. The sample lists 44,000 or so clones, around four fifths occurring once. Specimen: peripheral blood, collected 28 days after the second dose of the MenACWY control vaccine. These receptors originate from an adult who received the MenACWY meningococcal vaccine as a control.

V usage is TRBV19 and J usage is TRBJ1-5; TRBD1 matches 7 bases. J gave up 6 bases and V 6 bases, and 5 bases lay outside the gene matches. The CDR3 covers 13 residues. Per germline, CDR1 LNHDA and CDR2 SQIVND (reference sequence). CDR3 protein: CASRSTGVQPQHF. CDR3 DNA: TGTGCCAGTAGATCAACAGGGGTTCAGCCCCAGCATTTT. Full variable domain (remainder filled in from reference TRBV19 and TRBJ1-5): DGGITQSPKYLFRKEGQNVTLSCEQNLNHDAMYWYRQDPGQGLRLIYYSQIVNDFQKGDIAEGYSVSREKKESFPLTVTSAQKNPTAFYLCASRSTGVQPQHFGDGTRLSIL.

This clone was recorded only once. The chain is built from TRBV10-2 and TRBJ1-5, with TRBD1 identical over 8 bases. The CDR3 has 13 amino acids. Trimming at V came to 7 bases and at J to 6 bases, leaving 5 bases not matched to a gene. Per germline, CDR1 WSHSY and CDR2 SAAADI. In DNA form, the CDR3 reads TGCGCCAGCACCGACAGGGGAGCTCAGCCCCAGCATTTT. Amino acids: CASTDRGAQPQHF.

The chain carries TRBV19 and TRBJ1-3; 7 bases fit TRBD1. V was clipped by 1 base and J by 0 bases; unmatched bases: 3. CDR1 LNHDA and CDR2 SQIVND come from the germline V gene (reference sequence). The CDR3 runs 16 residues. As DNA, the CDR3 is TGTGCCAGTAGTATAGGCAGGGACAGCTCTGGAAACACCATATATTTT. Its protein product is CASSIGRDSSGNTIYF.

The J gene is TRBJ2-3, the V gene TRBV9, with 9 bases identical to TRBD2. Trimming at V came to 0 bases and at J to 3 bases, leaving 5 bases not matched to a gene. Germline CDR1 reads SGDLS; CDR2 reads YYNGEE. The CDR3 covers 16 residues. CDR3 sequence reads: CASSVGRAGGTDTQYF. In DNA form, the CDR3 reads TGTGCCAGCAGCGTAGGACGAGCGGGGGGAACAGATACGCAGTATTTT.

The chain employs TRBV4-2 and TRBJ2-7; possible D gene TRBD1, 5 bases. This CDR3 is 15 amino acids long. V was trimmed by 1 base and J by 2 bases, leaving 12 bases between them. Germline CDR1 reads LGHNA; CDR2 reads YNFKEQ. The CDR3 DNA sequence: TGTGCCAGCAGCCAAGTAACTCAGGGCACCTACGAGCAGTACTTC. This translates into CASSQVTQGTYEQYF.

This chain uses TRBV3-1 (or the pseudogene TRBV3-2) with TRBJ1-1, with a tentative D call TRBD1 (6 bases). The ends were cut back, 4 bases at V and 1 base at J, with 10 bases in the middle. Germline V lookup: CDR1 LGHDT, CDR2 YNNKEL (reference sequence). This CDR3 is 14 amino acids long. The DNA for the CDR3 is TGTGCCAGCAGCCCCGGGACAAAGAACACTGAAGCTTTCTTT. This encodes CASSPGTKNTEAFF.

V gene TRBV20-1 combines with J gene TRBJ1-2; no clear D. V was cut by 3 bases and J by 4 bases, with 15 bases left in between. Germline V gene sequence: CDR1 DFQATT, CDR2 SNEGSKA (reference sequence). This CDR3 region has 14 residues. CDR3 in amino acids: CSASIQPPGYGYTF. The CDR3 DNA reads TGCAGTGCTAGTATACAGCCGCCCGGCTATGGCTACACCTTC.

The chain carries TRBV28 and TRBJ2-1; no clear D. The germline V gene has CDR1 MDHEN and CDR2 SYDVKM. Trimming stripped 6 bases from V and 6 bases from J, with 24 bases between. CDR3 length: 17 amino acids. The DNA for the CDR3 is TGTGCCAGCAGACAGAGACCCTCCGGAGTCTGGGGCAATGAGCAGTTCTTC. Its translation: CASRQRPSGVWGNEQFF.

The chain combines TRBV21-1 with TRBJ2-7. TRBV21-1 is a pseudogene. CDR3 length equals 11 residues. Here the CDR3 DNA reads TGTGCCAGCAGCGCTCCCTACGAGCAGTACTTC. Translated, it gives CASSAPYEQYF.

V and J are TRBV3-1 (or the pseudogene TRBV3-2) and TRBJ2-1; tentative D call: TRBD1 (5 bases). Trimming took off 6 bases at V and 5 bases at J, with 17 bases between the two ends. Per germline, CDR1 LGHDT and CDR2 YNNKEL (reference sequence). The CDR3 length is 15 residues. CDR3 residues: CASSPLGRSNNEQFF. The CDR3 DNA is TGTGCCAGCAGTCCGTTGGGGCGATCAAACAATGAGCAGTTCTTC.

This CDR3 is CASSPDWTGSGEQYF. The CDR3 DNA reads TGCGCCAGCAGCCCGGACTGGACAGGGTCCGGCGAGCAGTACTTC. The genes are TRBV5-1 and TRBJ2-7, with 8 bases matching TRBD1. V lost 4 bases, J lost 6 bases, and 12 bases stayed unmatched. Germline CDR1 SGHRS, CDR2 YFSETQ. This CDR3 is 15 amino acids long.

Comments on this clone: A junction end diverges from the germline sequence, so it may reflect a read error. The V call is TRBV30, the J call TRBJ2-2, with D possibly matching TRBD1 (5 bases). CDR1 and CDR2 from the germline V gene are GTSNPN and SVGIG (reference sequence). This CDR3 is 17 amino acids long. CDR3 in DNA: TGTGCCTGGAGTGTAAAGGGGCTGCACCAGAACGCCGGGGAGCTGTTTTTT. Translating it yields CAWSVKGLHQNAGELFF.

V gene TRBV28 combines with J gene TRBJ2-1; tentatively, D is TRBD2 (6 bases). Germline CDR1 reads MDHEN; CDR2 reads SYDVKM. The V end lost 9 bases, the J end lost 2 bases, and 11 bases lay between the germline ends. This CDR3 spans 13 amino acids. The CDR3 DNA follows: TGTGCCAGTTGGCCGGGAGCCTACAATGAGCAGTTCTTC. It translates to CASWPGAYNEQFF.

The chain uses TRBV27 and TRBJ1-5; the D gene is possibly TRBD1 (5 bases). The CDR3 is made up of 13 amino acids. V was trimmed by 3 bases and J by 5 bases, leaving 8 bases between them. CDR1 MNHEY and CDR2 SMNVEV come from the germline V gene (reference sequence). The CDR3 loop reads CASSLRGDQPQHF. As DNA, the CDR3 is TGTGCCAGCAGTTTGCGGGGGGATCAGCCCCAGCATTTT.

The genes are TRBV4-1 and TRBJ2-1; 9 bases map to TRBD1. V trimming: 0 bases; J trimming: 9 bases; junction bases outside the gene matches: 15. The length of the CDR3 is 18 residues. Germline V lookup: CDR1 MGHRA, CDR2 YSYEKL. The CDR3 nucleotides read TGCGCCAGCAGCCAAGAGGAAATGGGACAGGGTTCCTGGGGTGAGCAGTTCTTC. As protein: CASSQEEMGQGSWGEQFF.

V gene TRBV15 combines with J gene TRBJ2-2; a weak D match, TRBD2 (7 bases). CDR3 length: 21 residues. Trimming cost V 1 base and J 0 bases, with 24 bases left between them. The germline gives CDR1 LNHNV, CDR2 YYDKDF (reference sequence). This CDR3 reads CATSRVTPGVGSGPNTGELFF. For the CDR3, the DNA is TGTGCCACCAGCAGAGTAACCCCAGGGGTGGGTAGCGGGCCGAACACCGGGGAGCTGTTTTTT.

The chain recombines TRBV20-1 with TRBJ2-7; D remains unclear. Trimming took 3 bases from V and 4 from J, leaving 16 bases between them. CDR3 size: 14 residues. CDR1 and CDR2 from the germline V gene are DFQATT and SNEGSKA (reference sequence). The CDR3 is CSASVQGPIYEQYF. CDR3 DNA sequence: TGCAGTGCTAGTGTCCAAGGACCAATATACGAGCAGTACTTC.

Of note for this clone: The identical CDR3 is also encoded by other nucleotide sequences in the sample. The chain is built from TRBV6-1 and TRBJ1-5; no firm D call. Germline-derived CDR1 and CDR2 are MNHNS and SASEGT. The CDR3 runs to 14 residues. The V and J ends lost 1 base and 1 base respectively, with 5 bases between them. The chain's CDR3 is CASSEVGSNQPQHF. The CDR3 DNA is TGTGCCAGCAGTGAAGTCGGGAGCAATCAGCCCCAGCATTTT.

The chain uses TRBV21-1 and TRBJ2-7; no DNA check was done on the table's D call, TRBD1. TRBV21-1 is shown as a pseudogene. The CDR3 consists of 18 residues. CDR3 region: CASSKAKHTGAVLYEQYF. The CDR3 DNA is TGTGCCAGCAGCAAAGCGAAACATACAGGGGCCGTTCTCTACGAGCAGTACTTC.

The V call is TRBV4-2, the J call TRBJ1-1; 9 positions match TRBD1. This CDR3 comprises 15 residues. The germline CDR1 and CDR2 sequences are LGHNA and YNFKEQ. The V gene end was trimmed by 0 bases and the J gene end by 5 bases; junction bases not matched to a gene: 4. This CDR3 is CASSQEQGARTEAFF. CDR3 sequence (DNA): TGTGCCAGCAGCCAAGAACAGGGGGCCCGGACTGAAGCTTTCTTT.

The chain carries TRBV5-1 and TRBJ2-5, with a weak D call TRBD1 (5 bases). The CDR3 covers 16 residues. V was cut by 3 bases and J by 4 bases, with 19 bases left in between. The germline gives CDR1 SGHRS, CDR2 YFSETQ. Here the CDR3 reads CASSSDLRVWGETQYF. DNA of the CDR3: TGCGCCAGCAGCTCGGACCTCAGGGTATGGGGAGAGACCCAGTACTTC.